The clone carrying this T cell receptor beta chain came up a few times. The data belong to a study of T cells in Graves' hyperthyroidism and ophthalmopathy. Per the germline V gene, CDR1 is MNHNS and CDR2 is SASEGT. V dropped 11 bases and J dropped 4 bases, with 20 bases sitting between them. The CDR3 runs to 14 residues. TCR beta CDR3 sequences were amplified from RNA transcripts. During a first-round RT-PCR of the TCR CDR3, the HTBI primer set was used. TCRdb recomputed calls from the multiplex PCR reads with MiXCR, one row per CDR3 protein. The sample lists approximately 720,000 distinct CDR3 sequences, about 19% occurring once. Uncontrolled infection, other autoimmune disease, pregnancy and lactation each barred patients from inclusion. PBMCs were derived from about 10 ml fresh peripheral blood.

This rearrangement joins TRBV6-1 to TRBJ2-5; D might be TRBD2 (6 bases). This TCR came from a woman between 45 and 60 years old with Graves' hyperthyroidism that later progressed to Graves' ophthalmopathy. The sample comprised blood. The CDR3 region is CALRASALSETQYF. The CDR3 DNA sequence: TGTGCCCTCCGCGCTAGCGCCTTATCAGAGACCCAGTACTTC.